This T cell receptor (beta chain) was retrieved from a study of blood T cell repertoires in COVID-19. Measured with immunoSEQ multiplex PCR; TCRdb has only the in-frame clones, and not every one. This table has tens of thousands of clones, around 83% appearing once. There are 15 residues in the CDR3. V trimming: 4 bases; J trimming: 4 bases; junction bases outside the gene matches: 9. The germline CDR1 and CDR2 sequences are SGHTA and FQGNSA. The clonotype originates from a man between 65 and 85 years old with active COVID-19. The sample taken for sequencing was peripheral blood. The V and J genes are TRBV7-2 and TRBJ2-7; 8 nucleotides line up with TRBD1. The CDR3: CASSYNRGQGYEQYF. CDR3 in DNA: TGTGCCAGCAGCTACAACAGAGGACAGGGTTACGAGCAGTACTTC.